This paragraph covers one T cell receptor beta chain sequence. These data originate in a study of blood T cell repertoires in COVID-19. The overall study: PBMCs, B-cell-depleted T cells, or T cells were the source of the cDNA or gDNA that made up the material.

V lost 8 bases, J lost 6 bases, and 6 bases stayed unmatched. CDR1 and CDR2 (germline): LNHDA, SQIVND (reference sequence). The CDR3 length is 12 residues. Per the study methods: Researchers report that nucleated cell counts were estimated from reference gene primer amplification. Here immunoSEQ multiplex PCR was the method, and the copy in TCRdb shows in-frame clones only, minus some. V, J and clone size are taken as reported in that table, and D and trimming were inferred from the DNA itself. The table includes about 270,000 clones, 84% detected once. The TCR comes from a human donor in a cohort sampled during active COVID-19. V is TRBV19 and J is TRBJ2-7; 8 nucleotides agree with TRBD1. The sequenced material came from peripheral blood. CDR3 sequence reads: CASAGGWGEQYF. CDR3 in DNA: TGTGCCAGTGCAGGGGGCTGGGGCGAGCAGTACTTC.